One and the same sample provided the 31 T cell receptor beta chains below, sequenced in a study of T cell responses to AZD1222 COVID-19 vaccine (dated by TCRdb to the early 2020s). Per the publication, the time point label means: baseline before first vaccination. Sample treatment or condition, as interpreted from the label and publication: meningococcal conjugate vaccine given as trial control. Library preparation employed the immunoSEQ multiplex PCR assay. In TCRdb, the immuneACCESS table is reduced to in-frame sequences with V and J assigned. These tables do not hold every clone; where another copy was compared, an unresolved V gene accounts for under half, and the others remain unexplained. Present in this sample are around 160,000 clones, 82% of which were seen just once. The ten top clones hold around 4.1% of the sample. Material: peripheral blood, obtained on day 0 of MenACWY control vaccination. The receptor source for this set is an adult in good health.

This chain joins TRBV7-9 and TRBJ1-2, with TRBD1 identical over 7 bases. Germline trimming cut 6 bases from V and 8 bases from J; bases unmatched to any gene: 9. The germline V gene has CDR1 SEHNR and CDR2 FQNEAQ (reference sequence). This CDR3 region has 13 residues. The CDR3: CASSLLAGGGYTF. Here the CDR3 DNA reads TGTGCCAGCAGTCTTTTAGCAGGGGGAGGCTACACCTTC.

This clone was detected a few times. The gene calls are TRBV3-1 (or the pseudogene TRBV3-2) and TRBJ2-2; D might be TRBD2 (6 bases). The CDR3 runs 13 residues. The germline V gene has CDR1 LGHDT and CDR2 YNNKEL (reference sequence). V lost 4 bases, J lost 5 bases, and 8 bases lay in between. The CDR3 DNA reads as TGTGCCAGCAGCCTCCGGGGGACCGGGGAGCTGTTTTTT. Residues: CASSLRGTGELFF.

V gene TRBV15 combines with J gene TRBJ2-1, with a possible D match to TRBD2 (6 bases). CDR3 length equals 17 residues. Per germline, CDR1 LNHNV and CDR2 YYDKDF (reference sequence). Trimming cost V 2 bases and J 9 bases, with 23 bases left between them. The CDR3: CATSRPPGVGSAGEQFF. In nucleotides, the CDR3 is TGTGCCACCAGCAGACCCCCGGGGGTGGGCAGTGCCGGTGAGCAGTTCTTC. Based on the CDR3 plus reference TRBV15 and TRBJ2-1, the full variable domain is DAMVIQNPRYQVTQFGKPVTLSCSQTLNHNVMYWYQQKSSQAPKLLFHYYDKDFNNEADTPDNFQSRRPNTSFCFLDIRSPGLGDTAMYLCATSRPPGVGSAGEQFFGPGTRLTVL.

The DNA for the CDR3 is TGTGCCAGCAGCGTAACTGGGTTTGAAGCTTTCTTT. It encodes CASSVTGFEAFF. The chain has TRBV16 and TRBJ1-1, with no clear D. In germline, CDR1 is KGHSY, CDR2 FQNENV. The germline V and J ends were trimmed by 5 bases and 7 bases, with 11 bases remaining between them. This CDR3 is built from 12 residues.

V and J are TRBV19 and TRBJ1-5; D unclear. Germline V gene data show CDR1 as LNHDA and CDR2 as SQIVND (reference sequence). This CDR3 region has 12 residues. V was clipped by 3 bases and J by 5 bases, with 5 bases between them. CDR3 bases: TGTGCCAGTAGTATCACTTATCAGCCCCAGCATTTT. It yields the protein CASSITYQPQHF.

V gene TRBV6-5 combines with J gene TRBJ2-5, with a possible D match to TRBD1 (6 bases). The CDR3 covers 13 residues. Germline lookup yields CDR1 MNHEY and CDR2 SVGAGI. The ends were cut back, 7 bases at V and 4 bases at J, with 13 bases in the middle. CDR3 residues: CASTGQFGETQYF. CDR3 nucleotide sequence: TGTGCCAGCACCGGACAGTTTGGAGAGACCCAGTACTTC.

The chain carries TRBV6-5 and TRBJ2-5, with D tentatively TRBD1 (6 bases). The CDR3 sequence is 14 residues long. Trimming stripped 3 bases from V and 0 bases from J, with 8 bases between. The germline V gene encodes CDR1 MNHEY and CDR2 SVGAGI. The CDR3 loop is CASSYDRNQETQYF. CDR3 DNA: TGTGCCAGCAGTTATGACAGGAACCAAGAGACCCAGTACTTC.

The genes are TRBV18 and TRBJ1-1, with a possible D match to TRBD1 (5 bases). CDR1 is KGHSH, CDR2 LQKENI, per germline. The length of the CDR3 is 13 residues. The V end was cut by 5 bases, the J end by 1 base, with 8 bases between. The CDR3 nucleotides are TGTGCCAGCTCAGTACAGGAGAACACTGAAGCTTTCTTT. As protein: CASSVQENTEAFF.

The V call is TRBV5-1, the J call TRBJ1-2; TRBD1 agrees at 11 bases. The CDR3 extends over 15 amino acids. V shed 5 bases and J 7 bases; nucleotides not matched to a gene: 10. Germline assignment: CDR1 SGHRS and CDR2 YFSETQ. Here the CDR3 reads CASSGVGQGAGGYTF. CDR3 coding DNA: TGCGCCAGCAGTGGAGTCGGACAGGGGGCGGGTGGCTACACCTTC.

This chain connects TRBV7-2 to TRBJ1-4; tentatively, D is TRBD1 (5 bases). Trimming shortened V by 3 bases and J by 10 bases, and 21 bases separated the two germline ends. From germline, CDR1 is SGHTA and CDR2 FQGNSA. There are 16 residues in the CDR3. In nucleotides, the CDR3 is TGTGCCAGCAGCTTGGGACCTGCCGGGGTGGAGGTAAAACTGTTTTTT. This sequence encodes CASSLGPAGVEVKLFF.

The rearrangement uses TRBV5-4 and TRBJ2-7; D not certain. The V end lost 4 bases, the J end lost 2 bases, and 10 bases lay between the germline ends. CDR1 and CDR2 (germline): SGHNT, YYREEE (reference sequence). CDR3 length: 13 amino acids. This chain's CDR3 is CASSQDGPYEQYF. For the CDR3, the DNA is TGTGCCAGCAGCCAGGACGGCCCCTACGAGCAGTACTTC.

This chain connects TRBV30 to TRBJ1-4, with D unclear. Germline CDR1 reads GTSNPN; CDR2 reads SVGIG (reference sequence). Trimming removed 3 bases at V and 10 bases at J, with 21 bases between. The CDR3 loop spans 15 amino acids. The DNA of the CDR3 is TGTGCCTGGAGCGATGAGGGTTTTTTTGAAAGAAAACTGTTTTTT. It translates to CAWSDEGFFERKLFF. Full variable domain (rest looked up from reference TRBV30 and TRBJ1-4): SQTIHQWPATLVQPVGSPLSLECTVEGTSNPNLYWYRQAAGRGLQLLFYSVGIGQISSEVPQNLSASRPQDRQFILSSKKLLLSDSGFYLCAWSDEGFFERKLFFGSGTQLSVL.

The J gene is TRBJ1-2, the V gene TRBV20-1; D is unresolved. This CDR3 is 11 amino acids long. Looked up from germline, CDR1 is DFQATT and CDR2 is SNEGSKA (reference sequence). Deletions cut 6 bases from V and 7 bases from J, with 12 bases between. In nucleotides, the CDR3 is TGCAGTGCCCCGACACACCCTGGCTACACCTTC. Translated, it gives CSAPTHPGYTF.

This chain links TRBV10-1 with TRBJ2-5; D uncertain. CDR3 length: 13 amino acids. V was trimmed by 3 bases and J by 2 bases, leaving 7 bases between them. Germline assignment: CDR1 WNHNN and CDR2 SYGVQD (reference sequence). The CDR3 nucleotides read TGCGCCAGCAGTGACGGCCCGCAAGAGACCCAGTACTTC. Amino acid sequence: CASSDGPQETQYF.

The V call is TRBV6-1, the J call TRBJ1-2, with a tentative D call TRBD1 (5 bases). The germline V gene has CDR1 MNHNS and CDR2 SASEGT. V lost 3 bases and J 4 bases, leaving 12 bases between the germline ends. The CDR3 is made up of 14 amino acids. The CDR3 loop reads CASSETGTIYGYTF. The CDR3 coding sequence is TGTGCCAGCAGTGAGACGGGGACGATCTATGGCTACACCTTC.

CDR3 amino acids: CASSNPGGGWGYTF. The CDR3 DNA sequence: TGTGCCAGCAGTAACCCCGGAGGGGGATGGGGCTACACCTTC. This rearrangement joins TRBV7-9 to TRBJ1-2, with D perhaps TRBD1 (6 bases). V lost 6 bases and J lost 8, with 19 bases in between. CDR1 is SEHNR and CDR2 is FQNEAQ in the germline V gene (reference sequence). This CDR3 spans 14 amino acids.

This sequence joins TRBV7-9 and TRBJ2-3; 13 bases map to TRBD2. J gave up 4 bases and V 5 bases, and 9 bases lay outside the gene matches. The CDR3 runs to 17 residues. CDR1 is SEHNR, CDR2 FQNEAQ, per germline (reference sequence). CDR3 nucleotides: TGTGCCAGCAGCGAACTAGCGGGGGGGCGTAGAGCAGATACGCAGTATTTT. Its translation: CASSELAGGRRADTQYF.

This clone occurred once. This rearrangement joins TRBV30 to TRBJ2-2; 7 nucleotides align to TRBD1. CDR3 length: 15 amino acids. Germline V gives CDR1 GTSNPN, CDR2 SVGIG (reference sequence). Trimming removed 3 bases from V and 4 bases from J; junction bases left unmatched: 8. Written as DNA, the CDR3 is TGTGCCTGGAGCCGGGACAGCCCTTCCACCGGGGAGCTGTTTTTT. Translating gives CAWSRDSPSTGELFF.

This chain connects TRBV7-2 to TRBJ1-4; TRBD1 aligns across 7 bases. In germline, CDR1 is SGHTA, CDR2 FQGNSA. The V and J ends lost 4 bases and 6 bases, in that order; junction bases with no gene match: 8. The length of the CDR3 is 15 residues. This CDR3 is CASSWSGGPHEKLFF. The CDR3 DNA follows: TGTGCCAGCAGCTGGTCAGGGGGGCCCCATGAAAAACTGTTTTTT.

The V gene is TRBV5-6, the J gene TRBJ1-1; no reliable D call. Germline CDR1 reads SGHDT; CDR2 reads YYEEEE. V was pared by 0 bases and J by 3 bases, with 18 bases between. The CDR3 covers 17 residues. The CDR3, as DNA: TGTGCCAGCAGCTTGGCCACCGGGTTGCGCCGGGACACTGAAGCTTTCTTT. As protein: CASSLATGLRRDTEAFF.

This clone was counted a few times. The rearrangement uses TRBV19 and TRBJ1-1; D perhaps matches TRBD1 (5 bases). The CDR3 runs 13 residues. Germline V lookup: CDR1 LNHDA, CDR2 SQIVND (reference sequence). The V end lost 3 bases, the J end lost 6 bases, and 11 bases lay between the germline ends. CDR3 protein: CASSISGFPEAFF. The CDR3 coding sequence is TGTGCCAGTAGTATTTCAGGGTTCCCTGAAGCTTTCTTT.

The chain uses TRBV28 and TRBJ1-1, with a possible D match to TRBD1 (5 bases). The CDR3 consists of 16 residues. Germline loops: CDR1 MDHEN, CDR2 SYDVKM. V was pared by 6 bases and J by 10 bases, with 27 bases between. In nucleotides, the CDR3 is TGTGCCAGCAGACTTCTGAGGGCGCTAAATGGGGCCGGAGCTTTCTTT. This translates into CASRLLRALNGAGAFF.

The rearrangement uses TRBV7-2 and TRBJ1-6; tentative D call: TRBD1 (6 bases). Trimming shortened V by 3 bases and J by 4 bases, and 13 bases separated the two germline ends. Germline values: CDR1 SGHTA, CDR2 FQGNSA. CDR3 size: 16 residues. The CDR3 sequence: CASSFTGTSYNSPLHF. Written as DNA, the CDR3 is TGTGCCAGCAGCTTTACAGGGACCAGTTATAATTCACCCCTCCACTTT. Filled out from reference TRBV7-2 and TRBJ1-6, the complete variable domain reads GAGVSQSPSNKVTEKGKDVELRCDPISGHTALYWYRQSLGQGLEFLIYFQGNSAPDKSGLPSDRFSAERTGGSVSTLTIQRTQQEDSAVYLCASSFTGTSYNSPLHFGNGTRLTVT.

This clone was detected only a few times. The chain links TRBV28 to TRBJ2-3; D remains unclear. V was trimmed by 6 bases and J by 4 bases, leaving 17 bases between them. Germline V gene sequence: CDR1 MDHEN, CDR2 SYDVKM. The CDR3 is made up of 15 amino acids. CDR3 in DNA: TGTGCCAGCAGCCCGAGTGACATTTGGGCAGATACGCAGTATTTT. It is translated as CASSPSDIWADTQYF.

V and J are TRBV7-2 and TRBJ2-1, with no clear D. The V end was cut by 2 bases, the J end by 0 bases, with 11 bases between. Germline V gives CDR1 SGHTA, CDR2 FQGNSA. There are 16 residues in the CDR3. The CDR3 DNA reads as TGTGCCAGCAGCTTAAGCTTCTGGGGCTCCTACAATGAGCAGTTCTTC. Its translation is CASSLSFWGSYNEQFF.

This chain connects TRBV19 to TRBJ2-6, with D perhaps matching TRBD2 (6 bases). This CDR3 contains 17 residues. Deletions cut 0 bases from V and 1 base from J, with 10 bases between. CDR1 is LNHDA, CDR2 SQIVND, per germline (reference sequence). CDR3 bases: TGTGCCAGTAGTATAGAGGGACTGAGGTCTGGGGCCAACGTCCTGACTTTC. It yields the protein CASSIEGLRSGANVLTF.

The chain carries TRBV12-3 or TRBV12-4 and TRBJ2-7; possible D gene TRBD1, 6 bases. Deletions cut 6 bases from V and 2 bases from J, with 11 bases between. CDR3 size: 13 residues. The CDR3 nucleotides are TGTGCCAGCAGCCACAGGGAAACCTACGAGCAGTACTTC. Its translation is CASSHRETYEQYF.

The chain is built from TRBV15 and TRBJ2-5; TRBD2 matches 10 bases. With 6 bases clipped from V and 5 bases from J, the junction kept 12 bases outside the gene matches. Germline lookup yields CDR1 LNHNV and CDR2 YYDKDF (reference sequence). The CDR3 loop spans 16 amino acids. For the CDR3, the DNA is TGTGCCACCAGTTTTTCCAGCGGGGGGGCCGGGGAGACCCAGTACTTC. As protein: CATSFSSGGAGETQYF. Drawing the rest from reference TRBV15 and TRBJ2-5, the complete variable domain is DAMVIQNPRYQVTQFGKPVTLSCSQTLNHNVMYWYQQKSSQAPKLLFHYYDKDFNNEADTPDNFQSRRPNTSFCFLDIRSPGLGDTAMYLCATSFSSGGAGETQYFGPGTRLLVL.

The gene calls are TRBV5-4 and TRBJ1-4, with a weak D call TRBD1 (6 bases). Trimming cost V 0 bases and J 4 bases, with 10 bases left between them. The CDR3 spans 15 residues. Per the germline V gene, CDR1 is SGHNT and CDR2 is YYREEE (reference sequence). The CDR3 sequence: CASSLAGADNEKLFF. For the CDR3, the DNA is TGTGCCAGCAGCTTGGCAGGGGCGGATAATGAAAAACTGTTTTTT.

This clone appeared once. The V call is TRBV28, the J call TRBJ2-1, with D possibly matching TRBD2 (5 bases). CDR3 size: 15 residues. V lost 5 bases to trimming and J lost 0 bases, with 11 bases between them. The V gene's germline CDR1 is MDHEN and CDR2 SYDVKM. CDR3 residues: CASSRPGSSYNEQFF. CDR3 in DNA: TGTGCCAGCAGTCGACCGGGGAGCTCCTACAATGAGCAGTTCTTC. Drawing the rest from reference TRBV28 and TRBJ2-1, the complete variable domain is DVKVTQSSRYLVKRTGEKVFLECVQDMDHENMFWYRQDPGLGLRLIYFSYDVKMKEKGDIPEGYSVSREKKERFSLILESASTNQTSMYLCASSRPGSSYNEQFFGPGTRLTVL.

This clone was observed a single time. The chain employs TRBV7-9 and TRBJ1-1, with D maybe TRBD1 (6 bases). From germline, CDR1 is SEHNR and CDR2 FQNEAQ (reference sequence). Trimming pared 5 bases from V and 7 bases from J, leaving 14 bases between. There are 13 residues in the CDR3. The CDR3 sequence: CASSATGLGEAFF. In DNA form, the CDR3 reads TGTGCCAGCAGCGCCACAGGGTTGGGTGAAGCTTTCTTT.